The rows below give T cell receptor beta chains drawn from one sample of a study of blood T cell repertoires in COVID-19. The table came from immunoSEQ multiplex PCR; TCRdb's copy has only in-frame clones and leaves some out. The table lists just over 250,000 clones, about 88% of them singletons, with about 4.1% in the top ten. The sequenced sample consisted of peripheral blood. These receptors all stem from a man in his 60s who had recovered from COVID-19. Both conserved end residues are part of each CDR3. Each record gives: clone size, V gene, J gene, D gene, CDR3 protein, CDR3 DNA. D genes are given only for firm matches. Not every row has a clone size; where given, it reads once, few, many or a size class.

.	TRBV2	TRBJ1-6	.	CASSLGGDSPLHF	TGTGCCAGCAGTCTGGGGGGGGATTCACCCCTCCACTTT
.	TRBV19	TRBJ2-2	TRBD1	CASRGQALDTGELFF	TGTGCCAGTAGGGGACAGGCTCTTGACACCGGGGAGCTGTTTTTT
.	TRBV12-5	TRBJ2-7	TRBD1	CASGLTGDPGDEQYF	TGTGCTAGTGGCCTCACAGGGGACCCGGGCGACGAGCAGTACTTC
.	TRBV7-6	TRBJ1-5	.	CASSTGTSDSNQPQHF	TGTGCCAGCAGCACTGGGACATCAGATAGCAATCAGCCCCAGCATTTT
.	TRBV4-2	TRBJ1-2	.	CASSQGTDLYGYTF	TGTGCCAGCAGCCAAGGGACAGACCTCTATGGCTACACCTTC
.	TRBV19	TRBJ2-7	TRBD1	CASSIRGQGYPYAEQYF	TGTGCCAGTAGTATTCGGGGACAGGGCTACCCATACGCCGAGCAGTACTTC
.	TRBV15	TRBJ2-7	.	CATSRDRGYEQYF	TGTGCCACCAGCAGAGACAGGGGTTACGAGCAGTACTTC
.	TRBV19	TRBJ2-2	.	CASSIDRRRTNTGELFF	TGTGCCAGTAGTATAGATCGGCGCAGGACGAACACCGGGGAGCTGTTTTTT
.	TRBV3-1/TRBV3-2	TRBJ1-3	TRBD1	CASSQSRGRSENTIYF	TGTGCCAGCAGCCAATCGAGGGGGCGCAGTGAAAACACCATATATTTT
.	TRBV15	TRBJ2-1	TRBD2	CATSRGLAGVNEQFF	TGTGCCACCAGCAGGGGACTAGCGGGGGTCAATGAGCAGTTCTTC
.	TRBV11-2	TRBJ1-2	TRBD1	CASSSDPTGLLDGYTF	TGTGCCAGCAGCTCCGACCCGACAGGGCTCTTAGATGGCTACACCTTC
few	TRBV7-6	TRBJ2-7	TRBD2	CASSRATSGGAYEQYF	TGTGCCAGCAGCCGGGCTACTAGCGGGGGGGCCTACGAGCAGTACTTC
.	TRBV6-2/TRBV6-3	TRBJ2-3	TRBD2	CASSPRTSGGTDTQYF	TGTGCCAGCAGTCCCAGGACTAGCGGGGGCACAGATACGCAGTATTTT
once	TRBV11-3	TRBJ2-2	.	CASSLRPTAGELFF	TGTGCCAGCAGCTTGAGACCGACTGCCGGGGAGCTGTTTTTT
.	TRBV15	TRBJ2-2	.	CATSRDNMETGELFF	TGTGCCACCAGCAGAGATAACATGGAGACCGGGGAGCTGTTTTTT
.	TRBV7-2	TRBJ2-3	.	CASSSYTDTQYF	TGTGCCAGCAGCTCCTACACAGATACGCAGTATTTT
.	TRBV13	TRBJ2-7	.	CASSPQAAGYEQYF	TGTGCCAGCAGCCCCCAAGCGGCAGGCTACGAGCAGTACTTC
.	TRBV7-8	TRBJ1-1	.	CASSLNGFATEAFF	TGTGCCAGCAGCTTAAACGGTTTTGCAACTGAAGCTTTCTTT
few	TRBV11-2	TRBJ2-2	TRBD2	CASSLRTSGALLNTGELFF	TGTGCCAGCAGCCTACGGACTAGCGGGGCCCTATTGAACACCGGGGAGCTGTTTTTT
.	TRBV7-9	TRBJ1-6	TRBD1	CASSSGTGASSSYNSPLHF	TGTGCCAGCAGCTCCGGGACAGGGGCTTCTAGCTCCTATAATTCACCCCTCCACTTT
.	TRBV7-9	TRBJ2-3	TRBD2	CASSRSPSGVTDTQYF	TGTGCCAGCAGCCGTTCGCCTAGCGGGGTCACAGATACGCAGTATTTT
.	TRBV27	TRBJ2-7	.	CASSPFPYEQYF	TGTGCCAGCAGTCCATTTCCCTACGAGCAGTACTTC
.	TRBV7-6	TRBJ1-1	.	CASSLERETEAFF	TGTGCCAGCAGCTTAGAAAGGGAGACTGAAGCTTTCTTT
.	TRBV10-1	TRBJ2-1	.	CASSEALGANEQFF	TGCGCCAGCAGTGAGGCCCTGGGGGCCAATGAGCAGTTCTTC
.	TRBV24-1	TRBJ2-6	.	CATSDPTGFPGANVLTF	TGTGCCACCAGTGACCCAACAGGGTTCCCTGGGGCCAACGTCCTGACTTTC
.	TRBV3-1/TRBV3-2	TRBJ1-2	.	CARINYRDPTYGYTF	TGTGCCAGGATAAATTACAGGGACCCTACCTATGGCTACACCTTC
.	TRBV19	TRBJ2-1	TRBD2	CASSIARLAGAWGEQFF	TGTGCCAGTAGTATAGCCCGACTAGCGGGGGCCTGGGGTGAGCAGTTCTTC
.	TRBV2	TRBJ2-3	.	CASSELGQGTDTQYF	TGTGCCAGCAGTGAATTGGGGCAGGGCACAGATACGCAGTATTTT
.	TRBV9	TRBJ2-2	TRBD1	CASSVVKGASTGELFF	TGTGCCAGCAGCGTAGTGAAGGGGGCGAGCACCGGGGAGCTGTTTTTT
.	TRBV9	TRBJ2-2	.	CASSVGRVNTGELFF	TGTGCCAGCAGCGTAGGTCGGGTGAACACCGGGGAGCTGTTTTTT
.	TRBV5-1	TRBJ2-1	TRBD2	CASRRLGTSQGLQFF	TGCGCCAGCAGACGTCTAGGGACTAGCCAGGGATTGCAGTTCTTC
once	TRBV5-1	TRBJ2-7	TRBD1	CASTGTGVSYEQYF	TGCGCCAGCACCGGGACAGGGGTCTCCTACGAGCAGTACTTC
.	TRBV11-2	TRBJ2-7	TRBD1	CASSLQGSPYEQYF	TGTGCCAGCAGCCTACAGGGGAGTCCCTACGAGCAGTACTTC
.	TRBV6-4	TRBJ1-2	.	CASRPMAGLGKGYGYTF	TGTGCCAGCAGACCGATGGCGGGTTTGGGTAAAGGGTATGGCTACACCTTC
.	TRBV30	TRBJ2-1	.	CAWSGLSIRNEQFF	TGTGCCTGGAGTGGACTGAGTATTCGGAATGAGCAGTTCTTC
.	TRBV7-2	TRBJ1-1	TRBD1	CASSFWDRGKNTEAFF	TGTGCCAGCAGTTTCTGGGACAGGGGTAAGAACACTGAAGCTTTCTTT
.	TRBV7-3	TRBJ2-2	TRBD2	CASSLTPGLPTGELFF	TGTGCCAGCAGCTTAACACCGGGACTACCTACCGGGGAGCTGTTTTTT
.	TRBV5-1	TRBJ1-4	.	CASSLTGPNEKLFF	TGCGCCAGCAGCTTGACAGGTCCCAATGAAAAACTGTTTTTT
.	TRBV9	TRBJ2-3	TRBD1	CASSERQGVLPDTQYF	TGTGCCAGCAGCGAAAGACAGGGGGTCCTCCCAGATACGCAGTATTTT
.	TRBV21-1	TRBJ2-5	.	CASSQLPRDRTQETQYF	TGTGCCAGCAGCCAGCTACCTCGGGACAGGACGCAAGAGACCCAGTACTTC
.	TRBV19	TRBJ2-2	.	CASTPGHEHNTGELFF	TGTGCCAGTACTCCCGGACACGAACATAACACCGGGGAGCTGTTTTTT